The rows below give T cell receptor beta chains drawn from one sample of a study of neurological immune-mediated disorders. Each CDR3 protein gets one entry after TCRdb re-called the 5' RACE reads with MiXCR. The sample has 50,000 to 75,000 distinct CDR3 sequences; about 13% are singletons. What was sequenced was PBMCs. These TCRs come from a woman aged 55-70 years with HTLV-1-associated myelopathy (HAM/TSP). Both conserved end residues are part of each CDR3. A D gene is named only where the DNA matches it firmly. Rows give clone size only sometimes, using once, few, many, or a class for an expanded clone.

CDR3 protein,CDR3 DNA,J gene,D gene,V gene,clone size
CASSRTSGSGGEQFF,TGTGCCAGCAGCCGAACTAGCGGGAGTGGAGGTGAGCAGTTCTTC,TRBJ2-1,TRBD2,TRBV7-2,many
CSVGGIRNEQFF,TGCAGCGTTGGCGGGATTCGCAATGAGCAGTTCTTC,TRBJ2-1,.,TRBV29-1,many
CASSLTGLDYNEQFF,TGCGCCAGCAGCTTGACAGGGCTGGACTACAATGAGCAGTTCTTC,TRBJ2-1,.,TRBV5-1,many
CSASRAGGPHGNEQFF,TGCAGTGCTAGCCGGGCGGGAGGGCCTCATGGCAATGAGCAGTTCTTC,TRBJ2-1,TRBD2,TRBV20-1,many
CASSSGSTNEKLFF,TGCGCCAGCAGCAGCGGATCAACTAATGAAAAACTGTTTTTT,TRBJ1-4,.,TRBV5-1,many
CASSTVHEQFF,TGTGCCAGCTCCACGGTCCATGAGCAGTTCTTC,TRBJ2-1,.,TRBV5-5,.
CASSFRGADTEAFF,TGTGCCAGCAGTTTCAGGGGGGCGGACACTGAAGCTTTCTTT,TRBJ1-1,TRBD1,TRBV12-3/TRBV12-4,many
CASSKGGTSGSEAQYF,TGTGCCAGCTCGAAGGGCGGGACTAGCGGGAGTGAGGCTCAGTACTTC,TRBJ2-4,TRBD2,TRBV6-1,many
CASSREAGQYYGYTF,TGTGCCAGCAGCCGAGAAGCGGGACAATACTATGGCTACACCTTC,TRBJ1-2,.,TRBV12-3/TRBV12-4,.
CSARDFRQGNTEAFF,TGCAGTGCTAGAGATTTTCGACAGGGGAACACTGAAGCTTTCTTT,TRBJ1-1,TRBD1,TRBV20-1,medium-sized
CSATSPTSADYEQYF,TGCAGTGCCACCTCCCCAACTAGCGCCGACTACGAGCAGTACTTC,TRBJ2-7,TRBD2,TRBV20-1,many
CASRQGVDNSPLHF,TGTGCCAGCAGACAGGGTGTAGATAATTCACCCCTCCACTTT,TRBJ1-6,.,TRBV2,many
CSARGSRAVSYEQFF,TGCAGTGCTAGGGGCTCCCGGGCTGTCAGCTATGAGCAGTTCTTC,TRBJ2-1,.,TRBV20-1,many
CASSLWGERYNEQFF,TGTGCCAGCAGCTTGTGGGGGGAGAGGTACAATGAGCAGTTCTTC,TRBJ2-1,.,TRBV5-5,.
CASSLLAGQEQFF,TGTGCCAGCAGCTTACTAGCGGGGCAGGAGCAGTTCTTC,TRBJ2-1,TRBD2,TRBV7-2,many
CASSNTGGQETQYF,TGCGCCAGCAGCAATACGGGTGGACAAGAGACCCAGTACTTC,TRBJ2-5,.,TRBV5-1,many
CASSEAVAGGYEQYF,TGCGCCAGCAGTGAGGCGGTGGCAGGGGGCTACGAGCAGTACTTC,TRBJ2-7,TRBD1,TRBV10-2,many
CSARQGVNTEAFF,TGCAGCGCCAGACAGGGAGTGAACACTGAAGCTTTCTTT,TRBJ1-1,TRBD1,TRBV29-1,many
CASSPPGLAGFDEQYF,TGTGCCAGCAGCCCGCCGGGACTAGCGGGATTCGACGAGCAGTACTTC,TRBJ2-7,TRBD2,TRBV6-6,many
CASSQGQGRSGANVLTF,TGTGCCAGCAGCCAAGGACAGGGGCGCTCTGGGGCCAACGTCCTGACTTTC,TRBJ2-6,TRBD1,TRBV7-2,many
CSVDRGQRGAEAFF,TGCAGCGTGGACCGGGGGCAGCGGGGGGCTGAAGCTTTCTTT,TRBJ1-1,.,TRBV29-1,once
CSAPGLALPETQYF,TGCAGTGCCCCGGGACTAGCTCTACCGGAGACCCAGTACTTC,TRBJ2-5,TRBD2,TRBV20-1,.
CSASFFLLAGEETQYF,TGCAGTGCTAGTTTCTTTTTACTAGCGGGAGAAGAGACCCAGTACTTC,TRBJ2-5,TRBD2,TRBV20-1,many
CASSTPRTGTGGLDTQYF,TGTGCCAGCAGCACACCTCGTACAGGGACAGGGGGTTTGGATACGCAGTATTTT,TRBJ2-3,TRBD1,TRBV11-2,.
CSAYSGTSRLETQYF,TGCAGTGCTTACTCCGGGACTAGCCGATTAGAGACCCAGTACTTC,TRBJ2-5,TRBD2,TRBV20-1,many
CASSLLNTGELFF,TGTGCCAGCAGTTTGTTAAACACCGGGGAGCTGTTTTTT,TRBJ2-2,.,TRBV27,many
CSVGLAGTYNEQFF,TGCAGCGTTGGCCTAGCGGGTACCTACAATGAGCAGTTCTTC,TRBJ2-1,TRBD2,TRBV29-1,medium-sized
CASSAYSGSHNEQSF,TGCGCCAGCAGCGCTTACAGCGGCTCCCACAATGAGCAGTCCTTC,TRBJ2-1,.,TRBV5-1,.
CASSSRQGQNEKLFF,TGTGCCAGCAGCTCCCGACAGGGACAAAATGAAAAACTGTTTTTT,TRBJ1-4,TRBD1,TRBV7-9,many
CASSLESFTNTQYF,TGCGCCAGCAGCTTGGAAAGTTTCACCAATACGCAGTATTTT,TRBJ2-3,.,TRBV5-1,many
CSVLLGTSGYNEQFF,TGCAGTGTCCTACTCGGGACTAGCGGGTACAATGAGCAGTTCTTC,TRBJ2-1,TRBD2,TRBV20-1,many
CASSPRGGVLFF,TGTGCCAGCAGTCCCCGCGGGGGGGTGCTGTTCTTC,TRBJ2-1,TRBD2,TRBV12-3/TRBV12-4,many
CASRSFKGRGRDEQYF,TGTGCCAGCAGGAGCTTTAAGGGCAGGGGGCGGGACGAGCAGTACTTC,TRBJ2-7,TRBD1,TRBV6-5,many
CASSQVSGLPNTGELFF,TGTGCCAGCAGCCAAGTAAGCGGGCTACCGAACACCGGGGAGCTGTTTTTT,TRBJ2-2,.,TRBV14,.
CASHSGSNTGELFF,TGCGCCAGCCATAGCGGGTCGAACACCGGGGAGCTGTTTTTT,TRBJ2-2,TRBD2,TRBV5-1,many
CASSLAGGGPYEQYF,TGCGCCAGCAGCTTGGCCGGCGGCGGCCCCTACGAGCAGTACTTC,TRBJ2-7,.,TRBV5-1,many
CASSLKGDWSEAFF,TGTGCCAGCAGTTTAAAGGGGGATTGGTCTGAAGCTTTCTTT,TRBJ1-1,.,TRBV27,many
CASSRSGGAGTGANVMTF,TGCGCCAGCAGCCGGTCTGGGGGCGCGGGTACTGGGGCCAACGTCATGACTTTC,TRBJ2-6,.,TRBV5-1,.
CASSFSGRVEETQYF,TGTGCCAGCAGCTTCAGCGGGAGGGTGGAAGAGACCCAGTACTTC,TRBJ2-5,TRBD2,TRBV7-9,many
CASSQPSGRTYNEQFF,TGTGCCAGCAGCCAACCTAGCGGGAGGACCTACAATGAGCAGTTCTTC,TRBJ2-1,TRBD2,TRBV3-1,many
CASSRTGATDTQYF,TGCGCCAGCAGTCGGACAGGGGCAACAGATACGCAGTATTTT,TRBJ2-3,TRBD1,TRBV5-1,many
CASSITGMVGGANVLTF,TGTGCCAGTAGTATAACAGGGATGGTCGGTGGGGCCAACGTCCTGACTTTC,TRBJ2-6,.,TRBV19,.
CASSLFRVDTGELFF,TGTGCCAGCAGCTTATTTAGGGTCGACACCGGGGAGCTGTTTTTT,TRBJ2-2,.,TRBV7-2,many
CASSYTGTAFYGYTF,TGTGCCAGCAGTTACACCGGGACAGCCTTCTATGGCTACACCTTC,TRBJ1-2,TRBD1,TRBV6-5,few
CASSFRHNHGNTIYF,TGTGCCAGCAGCTTCCGACATAATCACGGAAACACCATATATTTT,TRBJ1-3,.,TRBV7-8,.
CSAWPSRDTEAFF,TGCAGTGCTTGGCCCAGTCGGGACACTGAAGCTTTCTTT,TRBJ1-1,.,TRBV20-1,many
CASSLSDRVSDTQYF,TGCGCCAGCAGCTTGTCGGACAGGGTTTCGGATACGCAGTATTTT,TRBJ2-3,TRBD1,TRBV5-1,many
CASSREGTYEQYF,TGCGCCAGCAGTCGGGAGGGGACCTACGAGCAGTACTTC,TRBJ2-7,TRBD2,TRBV5-1,few